The rows below give T cell receptor beta chains drawn from one sample of a study of radiotherapy plus CTLA-4 blockade in lung cancer. Clones were read by immunoSEQ multiplex PCR, and TCRdb kept only the in-frame ones, dropping some. Of 25,000 to 40,000 clones listed, about 70% were seen once; the top ten hold approximately 5%. This specimen was peripheral blood, taken from a patient treated with radiotherapy plus ipilimumab. The receptor source for this set is a human donor with non-small cell lung cancer whose response to radiotherapy plus ipilimumab could not be evaluated. The CDR3 runs from the conserved cysteine through the conserved F or W. Fields, in order: J gene, D gene, V gene, clone size, CDR3 DNA, CDR3 protein. The D gene is left open where the match is weak. Expanded clones get a size class; other rows say once, few or many, or leave the size out.

j_call: TRBJ1-5; d_call: TRBD1; v_call: TRBV19; clone_size: .; cdr3_nt: TGTGCCAGCCTGAACAATCCCGGGACAGGGAGGGCCCAGCCCCAGCATTTT; cdr3_aa: CASLNNPGTGRAQPQHF
j_call: TRBJ1-6; d_call: TRBD1; v_call: TRBV7-9; clone_size: .; cdr3_nt: TGTGCCAGCAGCACCGGACAGGGTGGGGATTCACCCCTCCACTTT; cdr3_aa: CASSTGQGGDSPLHF
j_call: TRBJ2-1; d_call: TRBD2; v_call: TRBV5-4; clone_size: .; cdr3_nt: TGTGCCAGCAGCTTGATAGCGGGAGAACCCTACAATGAGCAGTTCTTC; cdr3_aa: CASSLIAGEPYNEQFF
j_call: TRBJ2-1; d_call: .; v_call: TRBV29-1; clone_size: medium-sized; cdr3_nt: TGCAGCGTAACCGGGACTCTCAATGAGCAGTTCTTC; cdr3_aa: CSVTGTLNEQFF
j_call: TRBJ2-7; d_call: .; v_call: TRBV7-8; clone_size: .; cdr3_nt: TGTGCCAGCATGGGGACATACGAGCAGTACTTC; cdr3_aa: CASMGTYEQYF
j_call: TRBJ2-5; d_call: .; v_call: TRBV19; clone_size: .; cdr3_nt: TGTGCCAGTAGTATTACTAGCAACGAGAGGGAGACCCAGTACTTC; cdr3_aa: CASSITSNERETQYF
j_call: TRBJ1-3; d_call: TRBD1; v_call: TRBV18; clone_size: .; cdr3_nt: TGTGCCAGCTCACTCATACAGGGGGCGTCTGGAAACACCATATATTTT; cdr3_aa: CASSLIQGASGNTIYF
j_call: TRBJ1-4; d_call: TRBD1; v_call: TRBV5-1; clone_size: .; cdr3_nt: TGCGCCAGCAGCAGGACAGGGATTGGTGAAAAACTGTTTTTT; cdr3_aa: CASSRTGIGEKLFF
j_call: TRBJ1-1; d_call: TRBD1; v_call: TRBV28; clone_size: .; cdr3_nt: TGTGCCAGCGGCGGCCAGGGGGATGAAGCTTTCTTT; cdr3_aa: CASGGQGDEAFF
j_call: TRBJ2-6; d_call: .; v_call: TRBV6-6; clone_size: once; cdr3_nt: TGTGCCAGCAGTTACTCGTCCCTTTCTGGGGCCAACGTCCTGACTTTC; cdr3_aa: CASSYSSLSGANVLTF
j_call: TRBJ1-5; d_call: .; v_call: TRBV5-8; clone_size: .; cdr3_nt: TGTGCCAGCAGCTTGGCAGGGCCTAGCAATCAGCCCCAGCATTTT; cdr3_aa: CASSLAGPSNQPQHF
j_call: TRBJ2-1; d_call: .; v_call: TRBV19; clone_size: .; cdr3_nt: TGTGCCAGTAATCCTAGCGTCTGGAGCTACAATGAGCAGTTCTTC; cdr3_aa: CASNPSVWSYNEQFF
j_call: TRBJ1-2; d_call: TRBD1; v_call: TRBV10-3; clone_size: .; cdr3_nt: TGTGCCATCACCAAAGGAGGGGGCACGTATGGCTACACCTTC; cdr3_aa: CAITKGGGTYGYTF
j_call: TRBJ1-1; d_call: TRBD1; v_call: TRBV9; clone_size: once; cdr3_nt: TGTGCCAGCAGCGTTGGACAGGGGGAACCTTTCTTT; cdr3_aa: CASSVGQGEPFF
j_call: TRBJ2-1; d_call: .; v_call: TRBV7-6; clone_size: few; cdr3_nt: TGTGCCAGCCAGGGGATGGGTGAGCAGTTCTTC; cdr3_aa: CASQGMGEQFF